A selection of T cell receptor beta chains follows, all from one sample in a study of OX40 agonist ivuxolimab in advanced cancers. TCRdb keeps only in-frame clones here, not all; method: immunoSEQ multiplex PCR. The sample holds about 69,000 clones, around 90% seen once. The specimen comprised CD4+ or CD8+ T cells sorted from blood, sampled in a trial of the OX40 agonist ivuxolimab. The origin of the receptors is an adult with an advanced solid tumor such as melanoma, head and neck, liver or kidney cancer. CDR3s include the opening cysteine and the closing phenylalanine or tryptophan. Each record gives: CDR3 length, V gene, CDR3 protein.

>17|TRBV7-9
CASSPKRLAGGYNEQFF
>14|TRBV6-5
CASSRTGLNYEQYF
>13|TRBV27
CASRLAGRDEQFF
>16|TRBV11-2
CASSPSIGPANYGYTF
>15|TRBV2
CASSRGAGSTDTQYF
>14|TRBV7-9
CASSFEGPPQPQHF
>16|TRBV11-2
CASSRGSQASTDTQYF
>14|TRBV5-1
CASSLVDSPYEQYF
>13|TRBV6-5
CASSLNGGDEQYF
>12|TRBV28
CASMRDAYEQYF
>15|TRBV19
CASTPVLGGNQPQHF
>14|TRBV29-1
CSVVVSIAKNIQYF
>15|TRBV5-1
CASSWGDSTNEKLFF
>15|TRBV7-9
CASSLDGRSNQPQHF
>13|TRBV27
CASSPGAPYEQYF
>13|TRBV6-1
CASNKDLTSPLHF
>15|TRBV9
CTSSFGQSSYNEQFF
>14|TRBV7-9
CASSLWGQQETQYF
>12|TRBV2
CASRTEWTEAFF
>14|TRBV19
CASSIAVSNQPQHF
>12|TRBV7-6
CASSLDGGELFF
>14|TRBV15
CATSRDRDTGELFF
>16|TRBV15
CATSRERGKGYNEQFF
>16|TRBV28
CASSRTQGSGTDTQYF
>15|TRBV9
CASSPWGSGKNIQYF
>17|TRBV4-2
CASSPVHGTSFRHEQFF
>12|TRBV6-6
CASSLQGIGYTF
>16|TRBV10-3
CAISEPGTPNTDTQYF
>16|TRBV4-1
CASSQEQGDQNAEAFF
>13|TRBV27
CASSVARYNEQFF
>13|TRBV7-3
CASRLDPDNEQFF
>16|TRBV27
CASSSAGQGRGSPLHF
>14|TRBV6-4
CASRSMAGETEAFF
>15|TRBV4-3
CASSQVESGSYEQYF
>13|TRBV7-2
CASSSRQGEKLFF
>13|TRBV7-2
CASRSRSQETQYF
>13|TRBV5-1
CASSSLPGQPQHF
>14|TRBV5-1
CASRGAANTGELFF
>15|TRBV7-3
CASSPSGTAYNEQFF
>13|TRBV6-6
CASGQAMNTEAFF
>12|TRBV28
CASRKRAGELFF
>14|TRBV7-9
CASSLGQINTEAFF
>16|TRBV7-2
CASSLRSILGNQPQHF
>15|TRBV6-1
CASSARVTLTDTQYF
>12|TRBV2
CASNRDDQPQHF
>16|TRBV5-1
CASSSGLAGDTDTQYF
>15|TRBV27
CASSIRAGGNTEAFF